Listed here is a single TCR beta chain. This sample is part of a study of blood T cell repertoires in COVID-19. Background on the study: Samples of COVID-19 (acute and convalescent) were obtained from the United States, Italy and Spain. In each case, the material was cDNA or gDNA derived from T cells, B-cell-depleted T cells, or PBMCs.

CDR3 length equals 17 residues. V lost 0 bases to trimming and J lost 4 bases, with 16 bases between them. The V gene's germline CDR1 is LGHDT and CDR2 YNNKEL (reference sequence). The authors' processing: Reference gene primer amplification gave nucleated cell count estimates. This table comes from immunoSEQ multiplex PCR, and its TCRdb copy is limited to in-frame clones, with some not included. V and J calls and clone size are those listed in that table; D and trimming were worked out from the DNA. Of roughly 350,000 clones in the sample, 88% were seen once. The clonotype comes from a woman between 45 and 65 years old with active or convalescent COVID-19. The rearrangement links TRBV3-1 (or the pseudogene TRBV3-2) to TRBJ1-3, with D perhaps TRBD1 (5 bases). Sequencing used peripheral blood. The DNA for the CDR3 is TGTGCCAGCAGCCAAGACGCCACAGGCTCCCTCGGAAACACCATATATTTT. It yields the protein CASSQDATGSLGNTIYF.